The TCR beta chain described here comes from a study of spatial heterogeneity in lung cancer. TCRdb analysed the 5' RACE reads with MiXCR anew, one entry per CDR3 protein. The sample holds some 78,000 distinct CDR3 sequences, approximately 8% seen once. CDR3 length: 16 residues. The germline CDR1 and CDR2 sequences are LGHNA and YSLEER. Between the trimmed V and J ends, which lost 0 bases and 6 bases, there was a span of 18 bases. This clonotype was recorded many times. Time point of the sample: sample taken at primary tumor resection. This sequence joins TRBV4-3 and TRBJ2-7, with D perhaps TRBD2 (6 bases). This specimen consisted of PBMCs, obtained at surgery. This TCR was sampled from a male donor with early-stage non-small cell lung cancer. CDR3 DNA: TGCGCCAGCAGCCAAGATTTTTCTGGGTGGGGACTCGAGCAGTACTTC. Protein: CASSQDFSGWGLEQYF.